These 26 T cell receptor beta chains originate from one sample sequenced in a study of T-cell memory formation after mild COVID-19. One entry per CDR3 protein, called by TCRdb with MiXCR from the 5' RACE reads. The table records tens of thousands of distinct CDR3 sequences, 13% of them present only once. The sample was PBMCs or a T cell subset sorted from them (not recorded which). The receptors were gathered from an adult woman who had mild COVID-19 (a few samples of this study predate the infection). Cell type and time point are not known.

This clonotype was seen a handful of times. CDR3 nucleotide sequence: TGTGCCAGCAGTGAAACTCTACCATGGACAGGATTGTATGGCTACACCTTC. This translates into CASSETLPWTGLYGYTF. This sequence joins TRBV6-1 and TRBJ1-2, with 7 bases lining up with TRBD1. CDR1 and CDR2 from the germline V gene are MNHNS and SASEGT. V was pared by 2 bases and J by 5 bases, with 14 bases of the junction left unmatched. The CDR3 is 17 residues long.

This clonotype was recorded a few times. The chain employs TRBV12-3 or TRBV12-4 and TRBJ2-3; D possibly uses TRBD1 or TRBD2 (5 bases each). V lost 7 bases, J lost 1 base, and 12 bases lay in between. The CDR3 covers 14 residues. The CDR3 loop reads CASTLGTGTDTQYF. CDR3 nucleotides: TGTGCCAGCACCTTGGGGACCGGCACAGATACGCAGTATTTT.

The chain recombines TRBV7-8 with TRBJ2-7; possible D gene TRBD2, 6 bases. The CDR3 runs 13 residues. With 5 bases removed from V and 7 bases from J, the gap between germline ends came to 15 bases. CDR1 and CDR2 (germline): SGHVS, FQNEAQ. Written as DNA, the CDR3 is TGTGCCAGCAGCGGCCGGGGACGGGAGGAGCAGTACTTC. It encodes CASSGRGREEQYF. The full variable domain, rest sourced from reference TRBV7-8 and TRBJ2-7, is GAGVSQSPRYKVAKRGQDVALRCDPISGHVSLFWYQQALGQGPEFLTYFQNEAQLDKSGLPSDRFFAERPEGSVSTLKIQRTQQEDSAVYLCASSGRGREEQYFGPGTRLTVT.

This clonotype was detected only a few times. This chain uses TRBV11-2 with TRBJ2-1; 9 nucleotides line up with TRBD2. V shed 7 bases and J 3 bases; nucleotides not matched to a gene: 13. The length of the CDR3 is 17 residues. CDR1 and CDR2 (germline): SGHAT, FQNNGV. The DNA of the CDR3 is TGTGCCAGCACTCCCGGGCGGCTAGCGGGAAACTACAATGAGCAGTTCTTC. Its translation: CASTPGRLAGNYNEQFF.

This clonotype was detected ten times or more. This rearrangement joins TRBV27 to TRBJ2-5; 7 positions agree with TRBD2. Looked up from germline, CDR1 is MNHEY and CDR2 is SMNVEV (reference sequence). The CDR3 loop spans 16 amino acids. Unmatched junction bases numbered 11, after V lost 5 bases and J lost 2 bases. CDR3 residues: CASSPLAAGNQETQYF. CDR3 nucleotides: TGTGCCAGCAGTCCCCTTGCAGCGGGGAATCAAGAGACCCAGTACTTC.

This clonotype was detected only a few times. The CDR3 sequence is CASSVGQGGPDEQYF. CDR3 sequence (DNA): TGTGCCAGCAGCGTAGGACAGGGCGGGCCTGACGAGCAGTACTTC. The chain has TRBV9 and TRBJ2-7; 7 bases are a match to TRBD1. With V trimmed by 0 bases and J by 5 bases, 8 bases remained unmatched. Germline V gives CDR1 SGDLS, CDR2 YYNGEE. The CDR3 spans 15 residues.

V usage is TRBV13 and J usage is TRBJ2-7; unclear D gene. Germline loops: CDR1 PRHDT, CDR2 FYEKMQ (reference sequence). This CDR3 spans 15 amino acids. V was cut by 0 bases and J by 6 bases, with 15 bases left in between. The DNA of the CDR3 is TGTGCCAGCAGCTTAGGTTCAGGAACCCGAGTCGAGCAGTACTTC. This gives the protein CASSLGSGTRVEQYF.

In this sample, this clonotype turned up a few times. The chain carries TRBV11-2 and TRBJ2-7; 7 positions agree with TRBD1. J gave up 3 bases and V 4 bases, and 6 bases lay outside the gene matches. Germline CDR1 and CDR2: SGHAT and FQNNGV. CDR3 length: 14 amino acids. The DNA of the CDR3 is TGTGCCAGCAGCTCGCCTAGGGGGCGCTACGAGCAGTACTTC. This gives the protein CASSSPRGRYEQYF.

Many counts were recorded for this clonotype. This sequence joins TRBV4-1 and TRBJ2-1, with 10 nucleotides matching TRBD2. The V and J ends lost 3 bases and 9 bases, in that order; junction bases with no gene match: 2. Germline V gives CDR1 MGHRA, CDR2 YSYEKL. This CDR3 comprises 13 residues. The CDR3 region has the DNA TGCGCCAGCAGCCAGACTAGCGGGCGTGAGCAGTTCTTC. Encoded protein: CASSQTSGREQFF.

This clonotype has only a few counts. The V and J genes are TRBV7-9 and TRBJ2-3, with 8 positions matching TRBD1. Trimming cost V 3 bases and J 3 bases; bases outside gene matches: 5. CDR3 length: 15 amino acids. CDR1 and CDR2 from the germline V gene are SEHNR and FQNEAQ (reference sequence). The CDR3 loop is CASSFSTGETDTQYF. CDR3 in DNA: TGTGCCAGCAGCTTTTCGACAGGGGAGACAGATACGCAGTATTTT.

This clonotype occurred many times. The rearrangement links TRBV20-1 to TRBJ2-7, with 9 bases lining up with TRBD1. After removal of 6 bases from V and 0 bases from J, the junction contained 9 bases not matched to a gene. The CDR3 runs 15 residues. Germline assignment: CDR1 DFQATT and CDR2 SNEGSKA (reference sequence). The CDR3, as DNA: TGCAGTGCCGGGAGAAAGGGACAGGGCTCCTACGAGCAGTACTTC. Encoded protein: CSAGRKGQGSYEQYF.

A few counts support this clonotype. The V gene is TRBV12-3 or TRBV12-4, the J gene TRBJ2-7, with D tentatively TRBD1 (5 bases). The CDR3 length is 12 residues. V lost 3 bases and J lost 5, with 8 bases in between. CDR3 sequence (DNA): TGTGCCAGCAGTTTGCAGACAGACGAGCAGTACTTC. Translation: CASSLQTDEQYF.

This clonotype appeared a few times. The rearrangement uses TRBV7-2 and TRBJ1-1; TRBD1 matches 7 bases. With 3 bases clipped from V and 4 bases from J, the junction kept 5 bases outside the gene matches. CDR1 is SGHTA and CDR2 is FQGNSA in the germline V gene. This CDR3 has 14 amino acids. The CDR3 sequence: CASSFGTEITEAFF. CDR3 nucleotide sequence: TGTGCCAGCAGCTTCGGGACAGAGATCACTGAAGCTTTCTTT. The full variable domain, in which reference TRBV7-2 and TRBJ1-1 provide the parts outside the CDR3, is GAGVSQSPSNKVTEKGKDVELRCDPISGHTALYWYRQSLGQGLEFLIYFQGNSAPDKSGLPSDRFSAERTGGSVSTLTIQRTQQEDSAVYLCASSFGTEITEAFFGQGTRLTVV.

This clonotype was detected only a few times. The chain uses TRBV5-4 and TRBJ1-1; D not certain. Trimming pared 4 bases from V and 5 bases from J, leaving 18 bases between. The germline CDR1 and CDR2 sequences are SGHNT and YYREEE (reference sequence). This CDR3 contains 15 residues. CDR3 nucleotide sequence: TGTGCCAGCAGCCCCAGCCCCGGGGAGGAAACTGAAGCTTTCTTT. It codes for CASSPSPGEETEAFF.

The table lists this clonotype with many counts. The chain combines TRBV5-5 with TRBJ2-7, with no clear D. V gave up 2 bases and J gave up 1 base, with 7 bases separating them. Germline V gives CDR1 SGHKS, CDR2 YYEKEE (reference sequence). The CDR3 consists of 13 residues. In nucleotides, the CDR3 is TGTGCCAGCAGCTTTAGTAGGTCCTACGAGCAGTACTTC. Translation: CASSFSRSYEQYF.

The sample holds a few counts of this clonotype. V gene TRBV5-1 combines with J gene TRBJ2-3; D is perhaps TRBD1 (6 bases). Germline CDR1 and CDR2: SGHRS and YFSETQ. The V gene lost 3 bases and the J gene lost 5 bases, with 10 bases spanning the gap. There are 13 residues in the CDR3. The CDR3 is CASSSIGGDTQYF. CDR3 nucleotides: TGCGCCAGCAGCTCGATAGGGGGAGATACGCAGTATTTT.

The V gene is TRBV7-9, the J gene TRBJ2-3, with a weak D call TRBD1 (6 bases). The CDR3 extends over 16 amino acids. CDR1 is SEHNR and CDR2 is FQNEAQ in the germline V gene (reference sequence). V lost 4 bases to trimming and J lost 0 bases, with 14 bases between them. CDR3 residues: CASSSNDRSSTDTQYF. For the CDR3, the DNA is TGTGCCAGCAGCTCCAATGACAGGTCGAGCACAGATACGCAGTATTTT.

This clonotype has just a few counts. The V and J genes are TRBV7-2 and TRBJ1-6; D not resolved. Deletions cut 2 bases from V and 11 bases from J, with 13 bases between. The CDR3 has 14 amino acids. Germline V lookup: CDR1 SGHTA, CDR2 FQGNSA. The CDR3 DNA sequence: TGTGCCAGCAGCTTACACGAGGGAGTTGCACCCCTCCACTTT. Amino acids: CASSLHEGVAPLHF.

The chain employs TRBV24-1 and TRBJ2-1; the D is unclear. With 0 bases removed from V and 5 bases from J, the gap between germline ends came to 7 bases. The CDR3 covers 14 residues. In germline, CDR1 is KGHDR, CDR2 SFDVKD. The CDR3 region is CATSDLRLDNEQFF. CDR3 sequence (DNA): TGTGCCACCAGTGATTTGAGGCTCGACAATGAGCAGTTCTTC.

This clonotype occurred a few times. The CDR3 is CATSPSLRTGGETQYF. The CDR3 nucleotides read TGTGCCACCAGCCCTTCTTTACGAACAGGGGGGGAGACCCAGTACTTC. This rearrangement joins TRBV15 to TRBJ2-5; 8 nucleotides line up with TRBD1. Germline lookup yields CDR1 LNHNV and CDR2 YYDKDF (reference sequence). The junction had 13 bases not matched to a gene; V was cut back by 5 bases and J by 5 bases. The CDR3 runs to 16 residues.

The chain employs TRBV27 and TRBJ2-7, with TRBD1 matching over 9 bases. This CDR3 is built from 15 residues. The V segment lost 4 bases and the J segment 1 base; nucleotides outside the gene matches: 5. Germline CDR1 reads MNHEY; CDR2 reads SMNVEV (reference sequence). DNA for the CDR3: TGTGCCAGCAGTTCTGGGACAGGGACTTCCTACGAGCAGTACTTC. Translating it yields CASSSGTGTSYEQYF.

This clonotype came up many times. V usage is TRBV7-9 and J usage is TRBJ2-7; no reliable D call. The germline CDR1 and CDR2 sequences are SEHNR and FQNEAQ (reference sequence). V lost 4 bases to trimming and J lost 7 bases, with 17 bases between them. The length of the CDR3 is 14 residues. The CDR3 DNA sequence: TGTGCCAGCAGCTCTCCGACATCCCCTAGGGAGCAGTACTTC. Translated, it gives CASSSPTSPREQYF.

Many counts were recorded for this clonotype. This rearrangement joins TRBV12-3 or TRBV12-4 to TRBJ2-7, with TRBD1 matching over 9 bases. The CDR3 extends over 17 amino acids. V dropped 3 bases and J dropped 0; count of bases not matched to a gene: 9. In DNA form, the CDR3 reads TGTGCCAGCAGTTTGTACAGGGGGCTCGACTCCTCCTACGAGCAGTACTTC. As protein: CASSLYRGLDSSYEQYF.

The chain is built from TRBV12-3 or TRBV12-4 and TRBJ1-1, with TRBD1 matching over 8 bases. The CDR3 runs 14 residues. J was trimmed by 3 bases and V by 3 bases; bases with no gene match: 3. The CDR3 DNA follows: TGTGCCAGCAGTTTGACAGGGGAGGACACTGAAGCTTTCTTT. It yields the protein CASSLTGEDTEAFF.

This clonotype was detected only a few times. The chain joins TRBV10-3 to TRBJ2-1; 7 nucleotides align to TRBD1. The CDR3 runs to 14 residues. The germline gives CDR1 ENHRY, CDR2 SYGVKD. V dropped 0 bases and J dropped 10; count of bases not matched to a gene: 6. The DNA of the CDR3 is TGTGCCATCAGTGAGTCAACAGACAGGGAAGAGCAGTTCTTC. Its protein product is CAISESTDREEQFF.

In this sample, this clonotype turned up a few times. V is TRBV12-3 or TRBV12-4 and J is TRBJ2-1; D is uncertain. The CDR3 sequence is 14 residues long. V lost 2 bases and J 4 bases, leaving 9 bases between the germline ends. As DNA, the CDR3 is TGTGCCAGCAGTTTATACGCCCTATACAATGAGCAGTTCTTC. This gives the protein CASSLYALYNEQFF.